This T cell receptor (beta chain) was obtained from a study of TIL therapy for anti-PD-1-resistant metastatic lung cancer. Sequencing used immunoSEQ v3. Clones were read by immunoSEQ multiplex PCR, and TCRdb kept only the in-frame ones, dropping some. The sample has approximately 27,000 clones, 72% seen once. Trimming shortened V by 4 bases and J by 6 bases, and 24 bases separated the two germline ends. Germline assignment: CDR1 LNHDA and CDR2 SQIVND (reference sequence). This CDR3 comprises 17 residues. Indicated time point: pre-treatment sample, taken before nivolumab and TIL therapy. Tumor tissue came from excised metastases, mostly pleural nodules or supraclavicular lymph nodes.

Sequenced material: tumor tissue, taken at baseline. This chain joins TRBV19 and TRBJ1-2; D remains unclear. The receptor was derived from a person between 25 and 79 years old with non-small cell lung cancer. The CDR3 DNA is TGTGCCAGTAGTACTAGTACCGGGGAAAAGGTTCGAGATGGCTACACCTTC. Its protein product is CASSTSTGEKVRDGYTF. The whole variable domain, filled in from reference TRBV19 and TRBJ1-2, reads DGGITQSPKYLFRKEGQNVTLSCEQNLNHDAMYWYRQDPGQGLRLIYYSQIVNDFQKGDIAEGYSVSREKKESFPLTVTSAQKNPTAFYLCASSTSTGEKVRDGYTFGSGTRLTVV.